Reported below is one T cell receptor (beta chain). Germline V lookup: CDR1 LNHDA, CDR2 SQIVND (reference sequence). The CDR3 sequence is 13 residues long. With 7 bases clipped from V and 7 bases from J, the junction kept 7 bases outside the gene matches. This record comes from a study of prognosis after radiotherapy for stage I lung cancer. The authors amplified TCR beta CDR3 from genomic DNA using two-round multiplex PCR. It was primers specific to each TRBV and TRBJ gene that first-round PCR used. TCRdb re-called the multiplex PCR reads through MiXCR, storing one row per CDR3 protein. This sample has 12,000 to 15,000 distinct CDR3 sequences, with approximately 46% found just once.

The chain combines TRBV19 with TRBJ1-1; TRBD1 matches at 9 bases. Material: PBMCs, obtained before or after stereotactic body radiation therapy (not recorded which). The clonotype comes from a donor at least 50 years old with non-small cell lung cancer. The CDR3 is CASIGDRESEAFF. The CDR3 bases are TGTGCCAGTATTGGGGACAGGGAGAGTGAAGCTTTCTTT.